This TCR beta chain was identified during a study of T-cell reconstitution after alpha-beta-depleted transplantation in children. Whole-study results and caveats: It was reported that alpha-beta T cells came from several hundred expanded graft clones (about two months after transplant).

The CDR3 loop spans 14 amino acids. Germline V gene data show CDR1 as SGHKS and CDR2 as YYEKEE (reference sequence). V shed 1 base and J shed 7 bases, with 15 bases lying between them. Molecular barcoding with unique molecular identifiers was used for the TCRbeta library. TCRdb re-called the PCR reads with MiXCR, one entry per CDR3 protein. The sample contains over 150,000 distinct CDR3 sequences, over 8.5% of which appear only once. This clonotype has at least ten counts. Its target is unknown. This chain uses TRBV5-5 with TRBJ2-7; maybe TRBD1 (6 bases). This TCR was recovered from a boy between 2 and 10 years old with acute myeloid leukemia, due to receive a stem cell transplant. The source material was PBMCs, sampled before TCRalphabeta/CD19-depleted stem cell transplant. CDR3 region: CASSLLQGQDEQYF. The CDR3 bases are TGTGCCAGCAGCTTGCTTCAGGGGCAGGATGAGCAGTACTTC.